The next 19 T cell receptor beta chains were all read from a single sample in a study of T cell changes during pregnancy in multiple sclerosis. The assay was immunoSEQ multiplex PCR, and TCRdb's table has in-frame clones only and misses some. The table has approximately 79,000 clones, around 93% seen once. The source material was peripheral blood, sampled in the second trimester of pregnancy. The receptors were gathered from a female donor in good health, enrolled as a control in a pregnancy study.

This chain joins TRBV7-3 and TRBJ2-1; the match to TRBD2 covers 7 bases. CDR1 and CDR2 (germline): SGHTA, FQGTGA. The CDR3 covers 15 residues. V trimming: 3 bases; J trimming: 7 bases; junction bases outside the gene matches: 9. In DNA form, the CDR3 reads TGTGCCAGCAGCTTCCGACTAGCCTCGGGGAATGAGCAGTTCTTC. It yields the protein CASSFRLASGNEQFF.

There are a few counts of this clone. The V gene is TRBV16, the J gene TRBJ1-2; 7 bases agree with TRBD1. The V gene end was trimmed by 2 bases and the J gene end by 2 bases; junction bases not matched to a gene: 2. The V gene's germline CDR1 is KGHSY and CDR2 FQNENV. CDR3 length: 14 residues. CDR3 sequence (DNA): TGTGCCAGCAGCCAAAAACAGGGGAACTATGGCTACACCTTC. Translating gives CASSQKQGNYGYTF.

V and J are TRBV6-6 and TRBJ2-7, with D possibly matching TRBD1 (5 bases). The CDR3 loop spans 12 amino acids. Germline V gene lookup returns CDR1 MNHNY and CDR2 SVGAGI (reference sequence). V was pared by 6 bases and J by 4 bases, with 10 bases between. The CDR3 is CASSQRGYEQYF. In DNA form, the CDR3 reads TGTGCCAGCAGCCAAAGGGGTTACGAGCAGTACTTC.

The chain is built from TRBV4-1 and TRBJ2-5; D unclear. This CDR3 has 13 amino acids. Trimming cost V 8 bases and J 5 bases, with 15 bases left between them. Looked up from germline, CDR1 is MGHRA and CDR2 is YSYEKL. The CDR3: CASSDSSMETQYF. The CDR3 DNA sequence: TGCGCCAGCTCGGATAGCTCTATGGAGACCCAGTACTTC.

V gene TRBV27 combines with J gene TRBJ2-7; 8 bases agree with TRBD2. This CDR3 has 11 residues. Germline CDR1 reads MNHEY; CDR2 reads SMNVEV (reference sequence). V lost 6 bases, J lost 6 bases, and 1 base stayed unmatched. The CDR3 loop reads CASRRGGEQYF. CDR3 nucleotide sequence: TGTGCCAGCAGACGGGGGGGCGAGCAGTACTTC.

V usage is TRBV5-1 and J usage is TRBJ1-4; no clear D. The V gene lost 4 bases and the J gene lost 0 bases, with 10 bases spanning the gap. CDR3 length equals 15 residues. Germline CDR1 is SGHRS and CDR2 is YFSETQ. As DNA, the CDR3 is TGCGCCAGCAGCCCCGGGTCCTCAACTAATGAAAAACTGTTTTTT. It yields the protein CASSPGSSTNEKLFF.

The chain combines TRBV4-1 with TRBJ1-2, with D unclear. The germline V gene encodes CDR1 MGHRA and CDR2 YSYEKL. The ends were cut back, 6 bases at V and 3 bases at J, with 11 bases in the middle. CDR3 size: 13 residues. The CDR3, as DNA: TGCGCCAGCAGGCCGGAGGGTGACTATGGCTACACCTTC. Protein sequence: CASRPEGDYGYTF.

The J gene is TRBJ1-1, the V gene TRBV2; D might be TRBD1 (6 bases). With 3 bases removed from V and 4 bases from J, the gap between germline ends came to 12 bases. The germline CDR1 and CDR2 sequences are SNHLY and FYNNEI. The CDR3 totals 14 residues. The CDR3 nucleotides are TGTGCCAGCAGTGACCACACAGGGTTCACTGAAGCTTTCTTT. Protein product: CASSDHTGFTEAFF.

This chain links TRBV7-3 with TRBJ1-1; D gene uncertain. Looked up from germline, CDR1 is SGHTA and CDR2 is FQGTGA. The length of the CDR3 is 13 residues. V lost 4 bases and J 1 base, leaving 7 bases between the germline ends. The CDR3 region has the DNA TGTGCCAGCAGCTCAGACTGGAACACTGAAGCTTTCTTT. It codes for CASSSDWNTEAFF.

This chain uses TRBV7-9 with TRBJ2-2, with TRBD1 identical over 7 bases. CDR3 length: 15 amino acids. The J segment lost 5 bases and the V segment lost 2 bases, leaving 5 bases of the junction unmatched. The V gene's germline CDR1 is SEHNR and CDR2 FQNEAQ (reference sequence). CDR3: CASSLYRGGTGELFF. DNA for the CDR3: TGTGCCAGCAGCTTATACAGGGGCGGTACCGGGGAGCTGTTTTTT.

The chain has TRBV7-9 and TRBJ2-7, with D perhaps TRBD2 (5 bases). The CDR3 is 12 residues long. V was trimmed by 4 bases and J by 9 bases, leaving 13 bases between them. Germline-derived CDR1 and CDR2 are SEHNR and FQNEAQ (reference sequence). In DNA form, the CDR3 reads TGTGCCAGCAGCTGGGAGCAAATGGTGCAGTACTTC. Translation gives CASSWEQMVQYF. The complete variable domain, with remaining parts taken from reference TRBV7-9 and TRBJ2-7, reads DTGVSQNPRHKITKRGQNVTFRCDPISEHNRLYWYRQTLGQGPEFLTYFQNEAQLEKSRLLSDRFSAERPKGSFSTLEIQRTEQGDSAMYLCASSWEQMVQYFGPGTRLTVT.

The chain joins TRBV4-3 to TRBJ2-2, with 9 nucleotides matching TRBD2. CDR1 and CDR2 (germline): LGHNA, YSLEER. With 6 bases clipped from V and 6 bases from J, the junction kept 2 bases outside the gene matches. The CDR3 has 13 amino acids. The CDR3 DNA follows: TGCGCCAGCAGGGGGACTAGCTCCGGGGAGCTGTTTTTT. It yields the protein CASRGTSSGELFF.

This chain links TRBV5-8 with TRBJ1-1, with D possibly being TRBD1 (5 bases). The CDR3 extends over 16 amino acids. Germline assignment: CDR1 SGHTS and CDR2 YDEGEE. The V end was cut by 0 bases, the J end by 4 bases, with 16 bases between. Written as DNA, the CDR3 is TGTGCCAGCAGCTTGGCCGTATTGGGGCTGGGCACTGAAGCTTTCTTT. Residues: CASSLAVLGLGTEAFF.

The CDR3 region is CASSSLGSGGGYTF. In DNA form, the CDR3 reads TGTGCCAGCAGCAGCCTGGGCAGCGGAGGCGGCTACACCTTC. J is TRBJ1-2 and V is TRBV9, with D hard to call. Deletions cut 4 bases from V and 8 bases from J, with 18 bases between. Looked up from germline, CDR1 is SGDLS and CDR2 is YYNGEE. This CDR3 region has 14 residues.

This clone was recorded only once. V usage is TRBV6-5 and J usage is TRBJ1-5, with TRBD1 matching over 8 bases. This CDR3 is 14 amino acids long. Germline V gene lookup returns CDR1 MNHEY and CDR2 SVGAGI. J gave up 7 bases and V 6 bases, and 8 bases lay outside the gene matches. In DNA form, the CDR3 reads TGTGCCAGCAGCCCAGGACAGGGCGGCCAGCCCCAGCATTTT. It translates to CASSPGQGGQPQHF.

This chain joins TRBV30 and TRBJ1-4; possibly TRBD1 for D (5 bases). The CDR3 sequence is 15 residues long. Germline CDR1 reads GTSNPN; CDR2 reads SVGIG (reference sequence). Trimming removed 2 bases at V and 4 bases at J, with 14 bases between. The chain's CDR3 is CAWSQGTNGNEKLFF. CDR3 DNA: TGTGCCTGGAGTCAGGGAACAAATGGTAATGAAAAACTGTTTTTT.

The J gene is TRBJ2-5, the V gene TRBV5-1, with 9 bases matching TRBD1. The CDR3 covers 16 residues. Germline V gene lookup returns CDR1 SGHRS and CDR2 YFSETQ. With V trimmed by 0 bases and J by 5 bases, 8 bases remained unmatched. The CDR3 reads CASSLEGQGTGETQYF. CDR3 DNA sequence: TGCGCCAGCAGCTTGGAGGGACAGGGTACAGGGGAGACCCAGTACTTC.

This chain uses TRBV2 with TRBJ2-5; TRBD2 matches at 9 bases. The CDR3 has 15 amino acids. V was pared by 6 bases and J by 3 bases, with 8 bases of the junction left unmatched. The germline CDR1 and CDR2 sequences are SNHLY and FYNNEI. For the CDR3, the DNA is TGTGCCAGCAGACCGGGACTAGCTTTAAAAGAGACCCAGTACTTC. It specifies CASRPGLALKETQYF.

This clone was found once. The V gene is TRBV30, the J gene TRBJ1-5; 7 nucleotides line up with TRBD1. The CDR3 is 17 amino acids. The V gene's germline CDR1 is GTSNPN and CDR2 SVGIG (reference sequence). The V and J ends lost 3 bases and 5 bases, in that order; junction bases with no gene match: 16. CDR3 coding DNA: TGTGCCTGGAGCCGAGATAGACAGGGTATAGCCGATCAGCCCCAGCATTTT. Its translation is CAWSRDRQGIADQPQHF.